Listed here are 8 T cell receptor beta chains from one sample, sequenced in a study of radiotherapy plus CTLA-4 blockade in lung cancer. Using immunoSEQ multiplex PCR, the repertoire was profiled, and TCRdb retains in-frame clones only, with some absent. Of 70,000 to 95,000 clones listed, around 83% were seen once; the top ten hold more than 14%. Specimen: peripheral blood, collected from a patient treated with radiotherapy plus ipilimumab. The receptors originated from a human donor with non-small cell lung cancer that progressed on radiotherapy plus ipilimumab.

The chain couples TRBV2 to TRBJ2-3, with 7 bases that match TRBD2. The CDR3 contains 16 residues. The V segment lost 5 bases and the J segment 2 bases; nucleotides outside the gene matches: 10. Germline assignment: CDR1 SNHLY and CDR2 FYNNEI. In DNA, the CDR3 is TGTGCCAGCAGTAAAAGACTAGCACCTGCCACAGATACGCAGTATTTT. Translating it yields CASSKRLAPATDTQYF.

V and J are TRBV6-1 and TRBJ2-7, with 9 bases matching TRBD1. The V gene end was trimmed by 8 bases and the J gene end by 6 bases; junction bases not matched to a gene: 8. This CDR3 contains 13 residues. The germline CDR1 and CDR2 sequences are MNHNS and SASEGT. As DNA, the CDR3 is TGTGCCAGCCCACGGGACAGGGCGTCCGAGCAGTACTTC. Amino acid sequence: CASPRDRASEQYF.

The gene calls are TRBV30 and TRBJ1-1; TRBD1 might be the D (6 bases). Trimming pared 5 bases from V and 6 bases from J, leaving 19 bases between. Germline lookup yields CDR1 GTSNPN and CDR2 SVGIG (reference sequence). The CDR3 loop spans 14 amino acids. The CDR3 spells CAWANRASHAEAFF. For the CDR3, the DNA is TGTGCCTGGGCAAACAGGGCTTCGCACGCTGAAGCTTTCTTT.

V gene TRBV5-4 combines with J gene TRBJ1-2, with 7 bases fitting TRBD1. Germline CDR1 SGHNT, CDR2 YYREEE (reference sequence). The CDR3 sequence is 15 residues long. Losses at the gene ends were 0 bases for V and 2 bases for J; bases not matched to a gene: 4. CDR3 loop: CASSLGGRGNYGYTF. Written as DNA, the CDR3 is TGTGCCAGCAGCTTGGGCGGCAGGGGGAACTATGGCTACACCTTC.

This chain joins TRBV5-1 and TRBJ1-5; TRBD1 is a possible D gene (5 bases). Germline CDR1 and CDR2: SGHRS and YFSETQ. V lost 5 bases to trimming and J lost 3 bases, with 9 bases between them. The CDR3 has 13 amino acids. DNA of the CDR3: TGCGCCAGCAGGCAGGGCCCCAATCAGCCCCAGCATTTT. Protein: CASRQGPNQPQHF.

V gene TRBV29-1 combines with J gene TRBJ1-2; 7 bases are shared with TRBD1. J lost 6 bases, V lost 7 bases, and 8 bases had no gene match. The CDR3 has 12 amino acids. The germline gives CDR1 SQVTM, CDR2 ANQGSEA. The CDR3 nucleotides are TGCAGCGCACGGACAGGAGGGCATGGCTACACCTTC. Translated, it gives CSARTGGHGYTF.

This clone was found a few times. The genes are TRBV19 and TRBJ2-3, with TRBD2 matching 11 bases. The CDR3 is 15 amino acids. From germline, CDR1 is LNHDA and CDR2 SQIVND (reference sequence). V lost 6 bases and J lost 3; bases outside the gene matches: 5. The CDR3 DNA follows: TGTGCCAGTAGGGAGACTAGCGGGAAAACAGATACGCAGTATTTT. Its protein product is CASRETSGKTDTQYF.

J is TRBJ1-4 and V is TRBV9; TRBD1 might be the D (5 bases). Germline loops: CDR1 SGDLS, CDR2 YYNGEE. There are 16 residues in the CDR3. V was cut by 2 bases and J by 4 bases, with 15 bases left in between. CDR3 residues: CASSVGSGQLNEKLFF. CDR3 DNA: TGTGCCAGCAGCGTCGGATCGGGGCAGCTTAATGAAAAACTGTTTTTT.